These 3 T cell receptor beta chains were sequenced from one sample in a study of T cell repertoires in aging, cancer and after chemotherapy. A mixed TRB-A/B primer pool amplified rearranged TRB by multiplex touch-down PCR. TCRdb used MiXCR to reprocess the multiplex PCR reads, holding one entry per CDR3 protein. The table shows roughly 1,500 distinct CDR3 sequences, with about 55% occurring only once. TCR beta rearrangements were amplified from peripheral blood genomic DNA. Specimen: blood. These receptors came from a human donor with a blood cancer.

The chain recombines TRBV29-1 with TRBJ1-2, with 11 nucleotides matching TRBD1. This CDR3 contains 13 residues. CDR1 is SQVTM and CDR2 is ANQGSEA in the germline V gene. V lost 3 bases and J lost 8; bases outside the gene matches: 5. DNA of the CDR3: TGCAGCGTTGATTGGGGACAGGGGGGAGGCTACACCTTC. It yields the protein CSVDWGQGGGYTF.

The chain recombines TRBV29-1 with TRBJ2-3; D is unresolved. The CDR3 covers 14 residues. Germline CDR1 is SQVTM and CDR2 is ANQGSEA. Trimming stripped 4 bases from V and 2 bases from J, with 13 bases between. CDR3 region: CSVADGSYTDTQYF. The CDR3 DNA sequence: TGCAGCGTTGCCGACGGATCCTACACAGATACGCAGTATTTT.

The chain uses TRBV5-6 and TRBJ2-2, with D tentatively TRBD2 (5 bases). The germline V gene encodes CDR1 SGHDT and CDR2 YYEEEE. V dropped 2 bases and J dropped 5 bases, with 7 bases sitting between them. The CDR3 sequence is 13 residues long. The CDR3 loop reads CASSFRGTGELFF. The CDR3 DNA is TGTGCCAGCAGCTTTCGAGGGACCGGGGAGCTGTTTTTT.